The T cell receptor (beta chain) described here comes from a study of blood T cell repertoires in COVID-19. The CDR3 has 13 residues. Trimming removed 6 bases at V and 0 bases at J, with 9 bases between. Sequencing used immunoSEQ multiplex PCR; TCRdb keeps in-frame clones, though not all of them. Here the sample spans roughly 98,000 clones, roughly 77% being singletons. This clone was seen only a few times. Sequenced sample: peripheral blood. The TCR was taken from a human donor in a cohort sampled during active COVID-19. The V and J genes are TRBV12-3 or TRBV12-4 and TRBJ2-7; tentative D call: TRBD2 (5 bases). The CDR3 is CASRLGLSYEQYF. In DNA, the CDR3 is TGTGCCAGCAGGCTCGGACTCTCCTACGAGCAGTACTTC.